This T cell receptor beta chain is drawn from a study of T-cell memory formation after mild COVID-19. About the study: TCR clusters were mostly donor specific. The study, taken as a whole, reports: Contracting CD4+ clones lay largely in CM and EM, with CD8+ ones residing in EMRA. Balance between CD4 and CD8 was seen in clones contracting day 15 to 85, and a CD4+ lean was seen in later expanders. Within pre-infection memory, some responding clones were found, suggesting cross-reactive memory joined.

TCRdb used MiXCR to reprocess the 5' RACE reads, holding one entry per CDR3 protein. This table holds around 130,000 distinct CDR3 sequences, over 15% found once. Looked up from germline, CDR1 is SGHRS and CDR2 is YFSETQ. V was clipped by 4 bases and J by 5 bases, with 18 bases between them. This CDR3 spans 15 amino acids. This clonotype has a handful of counts. Antigen specificity is unknown. The chain combines TRBV5-1 with TRBJ1-1; D might be TRBD1 (5 bases). The sequence was collected from a man in his late teens or twenties who had mild COVID-19 (a few samples of this study predate the infection). Cell type and time point are not known. The sample was PBMCs or a T cell subset sorted from them (not recorded which). The CDR3 spells CASSPREGGGTEAFF. In DNA form, the CDR3 reads TGCGCCAGCAGCCCCAGGGAGGGAGGCGGGACTGAAGCTTTCTTT.